This is a list of T cell receptor beta chains from one sample in a study of shared clonotypes between healthy human individuals. Assay used: immunoSEQ multiplex PCR; TCRdb lists only in-frame clones, some missing. The sample has more than 1 million clones, around 78% seen once; the top ten hold approximately 0.56%. Sequenced: memory CD4+ T cells from PBMCs. The receptors shown here come from a man aged 18-30 years in good health. Some clones in this sample may be carry-over from other donors' samples. Both conserved end residues are part of each CDR3. Fields, in order: clone size, V gene, D gene, J gene, CDR3 DNA, CDR3 protein. The D gene is left open where the match is weak. Clone size is given for some rows only: seen once, a few or many times, or a class if the clone is expanded.

>-|TRBV4-2|TRBD1|TRBJ2-7
TGTGCCAGCTCTTTTGGGACAGGGTCCTACGAGCAGTACTTC
CASSFGTGSYEQYF
>-|TRBV5-1|TRBD1|TRBJ1-2
TGCGCCAGCAGCGGGACGGGACAGGCCTATGGCTACACCTTC
CASSGTGQAYGYTF
>-|TRBV23-1|-|TRBJ1-5
TGCGCCAGCAGTCTTTACGGGTGCACCGGGCAGCCCCAGCATTTT
CASSLYGCTGQPQHF
>-|TRBV19|TRBD1|TRBJ1-1
TGTGCCAGTATCCCAGCTCAGGGCAGGGGGGGATCGAACACTGAAGCTTTCTTT
CASIPAQGRGGSNTEAFF
>-|TRBV2|-|TRBJ2-5
TGTGCCAGCAGTGAAGCTTCTGGGGGGGAGACCCAGTACTTC
CASSEASGGETQYF
>once|TRBV2|-|TRBJ1-5
TGTGCCAGCAGTCCCCAGGGAGGGAGTCAGCCCCAGCATTTT
CASSPQGGSQPQHF
>few|TRBV27|TRBD1|TRBJ1-5
TGTGCCAGTGGATCAGGGGGGCAGCCCCAGCATTTT
CASGSGGQPQHF
>-|TRBV5-1|-|TRBJ1-5
TGCGCCAGCAGTCCTTTCGGCGGGGGAAATCAGCCCCAGCATTTT
CASSPFGGGNQPQHF
>-|TRBV4-1|TRBD1|TRBJ1-2
TGCGCCAGCAGCCAAGGGAGGGGGGGACAGGGCGCTGGCTACACCTTC
CASSQGRGGQGAGYTF
>once|TRBV27|TRBD2|TRBJ2-7
TGTGCCAGCAGTTTAGCGGGAGGCCTCGGAGGGGAGCAGTACTTC
CASSLAGGLGGEQYF
>-|TRBV18|-|TRBJ2-7
TGTGCCAGCTCACCACAGGGGACCTACCCCCACGAGCAGTACTTC
CASSPQGTYPHEQYF
>-|TRBV7-2|-|TRBJ1-6
TGTGCCAGCACTCTCAGGGGTATCTGGTCACCCCTCCACTTT
CASTLRGIWSPLHF
>-|TRBV5-1|-|TRBJ2-3
TGCGCCAGCAGCTTGGTGGTGGGAGATCCAGATACGCAGTATTTT
CASSLVVGDPDTQYF
>-|TRBV2|-|TRBJ1-2
TGTGCCAGCAGTGCCGGGCTGGGAGGCTACACCTTC
CASSAGLGGYTF
>-|TRBV5-6|TRBD2|TRBJ2-2
TGTGCCAGCAAGCAGCGGGAGAGGCCCGGGGAGCTGTTTTTT
CASKQRERPGELFF
>-|TRBV15|-|TRBJ1-5
TGTGCCACCAGCAGAGGAAGGGCCGGGAATCAGCCCCAGCATTTT
CATSRGRAGNQPQHF
>-|TRBV11-2|-|TRBJ2-3
TGTGCCAGCAGTTTTGGACTGGCCGATGGCACAGATACGCAGTATTTT
CASSFGLADGTDTQYF
>once|TRBV18|-|TRBJ1-4
TGTGCCAGCTCACTTCGGGACGCCGAAAAACTGTTTTTT
CASSLRDAEKLFF
>-|TRBV15|-|TRBJ2-7
TGTGCCACCAGCAGAGATCGGGTACCGGGGGAGCAGTACTTC
CATSRDRVPGEQYF
>few|TRBV4-1|-|TRBJ2-1
TGCGCCAGCAGCCAAGGTCGTAGCTCCTACAATGAGCAGTTCTTC
CASSQGRSSYNEQFF
>-|TRBV7-2|-|TRBJ1-5
TGTGCCAGCAGCCCAGAGGAACAGTTGCCCCAGCATTTT
CASSPEEQLPQHF
>-|TRBV28|-|TRBJ2-2
TGTGCCAGCAGTTTATGGCCCCGGGGGAGGACCGGGGAGCTGTTTTTT
CASSLWPRGRTGELFF
>-|TRBV5-1|TRBD1|TRBJ2-7
TGCGCCAGCAGCTTGGACCCCGGGACAGGTGGATTCGAGCAGTACTTC
CASSLDPGTGGFEQYF
>-|TRBV6-5|-|TRBJ1-3
TGTGCCAGCAGTTGGACACCCGGCTCTGGAAACACCATATATTTT
CASSWTPGSGNTIYF
>-|TRBV29-1|-|TRBJ2-1
TGCAGCGTTGAAGTGGGGAGCGGTAGCTCCTACAATGAGCAGTTCTTC
CSVEVGSGSSYNEQFF
>-|TRBV5-1|-|TRBJ1-5
TGCGCCAGCAGCTTGACCGGGGGCAATCAGCCCCAGCATTTT
CASSLTGGNQPQHF